Following are 2 T cell receptor beta chains from one sample sequenced in a study of T cells in localized non-small cell lung cancer. Here immunoSEQ multiplex PCR was the method, and the copy in TCRdb shows in-frame clones only, minus some. Of approximately 80,000 clones listed, around 81% are singletons. Specimen: peripheral blood, collected before any cancer treatment. Receptors were obtained from a female donor older than 55 with stage I lung adenocarcinoma.

This chain joins TRBV4-3 and TRBJ1-5; TRBD1 agrees at 7 bases. Unmatched junction bases numbered 4, after V lost 3 bases and J lost 5 bases. The CDR3 consists of 14 residues. Germline V gene sequence: CDR1 LGHNA, CDR2 YSLEER. CDR3 loop: CASSQTGIDQPQHF. CDR3 DNA: TGCGCCAGCAGCCAGACAGGGATCGATCAGCCCCAGCATTTT.

The gene calls are TRBV27 and TRBJ1-3, with 7 bases that match TRBD1. The V gene end was trimmed by 2 bases and the J gene end by 0 bases; junction bases not matched to a gene: 7. The CDR3 contains 17 residues. Germline V gene data show CDR1 as MNHEY and CDR2 as SMNVEV (reference sequence). The CDR3 DNA sequence: TGTGCCAGCAGTTTAGGGACAGCCGGAGGCTCTGGAAACACCATATATTTT. It translates to CASSLGTAGGSGNTIYF.